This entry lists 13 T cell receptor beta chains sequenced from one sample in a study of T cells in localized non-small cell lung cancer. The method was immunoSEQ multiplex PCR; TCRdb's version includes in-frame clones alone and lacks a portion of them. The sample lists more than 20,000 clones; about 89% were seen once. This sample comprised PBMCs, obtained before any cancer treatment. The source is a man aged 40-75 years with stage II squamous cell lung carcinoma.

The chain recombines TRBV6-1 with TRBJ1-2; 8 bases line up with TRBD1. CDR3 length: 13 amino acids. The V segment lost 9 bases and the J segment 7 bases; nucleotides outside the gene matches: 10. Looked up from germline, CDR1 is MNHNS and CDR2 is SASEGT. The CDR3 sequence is CASLKDRVFGYTF. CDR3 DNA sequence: TGTGCCAGTCTTAAGGACAGGGTCTTTGGCTACACCTTC.

The CDR3: CATSEIPYKQYF. The CDR3 DNA follows: TGTGCCACCAGCGAGATCCCATACAAGCAGTACTTC. The chain links TRBV15 to TRBJ2-7, with D unresolved. Germline CDR1 reads LNHNV; CDR2 reads YYDKDF (reference sequence). V was shortened by 5 bases and J by 8 bases, with 13 bases between the two germline ends. The CDR3 extends over 12 amino acids.

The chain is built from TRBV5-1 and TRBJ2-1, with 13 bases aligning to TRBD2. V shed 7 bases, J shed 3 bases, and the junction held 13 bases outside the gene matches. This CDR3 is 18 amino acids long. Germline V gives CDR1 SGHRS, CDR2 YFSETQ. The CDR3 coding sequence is TGCGCCAGCTCCGGATACGGACTAGCGGGGGCCAACTACAATGAGCAGTTCTTC. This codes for CASSGYGLAGANYNEQFF.

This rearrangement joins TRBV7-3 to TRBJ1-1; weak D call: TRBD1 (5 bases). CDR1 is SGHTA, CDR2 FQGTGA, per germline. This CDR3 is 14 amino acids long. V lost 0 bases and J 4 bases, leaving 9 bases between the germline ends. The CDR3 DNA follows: TGTGCCAGCAGCTTAACGCGGGGGACCACTGAAGCTTTCTTT. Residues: CASSLTRGTTEAFF. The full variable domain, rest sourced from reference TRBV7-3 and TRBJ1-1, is GAGVSQTPSNKVTEKGKYVELRCDPISGHTALYWYRQSLGQGPEFLIYFQGTGAADDSGLPNDRFFAVRPEGSVSTLKIQRTERGDSAVYLCASSLTRGTTEAFFGQGTRLTVV.

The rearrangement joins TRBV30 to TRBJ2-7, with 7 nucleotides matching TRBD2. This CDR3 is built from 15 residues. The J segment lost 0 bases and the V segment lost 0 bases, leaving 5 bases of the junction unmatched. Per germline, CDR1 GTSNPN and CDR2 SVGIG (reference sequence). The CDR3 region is CAWSVPSGASYEQYF. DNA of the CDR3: TGTGCCTGGAGTGTACCCAGCGGGGCCTCCTACGAGCAGTACTTC.

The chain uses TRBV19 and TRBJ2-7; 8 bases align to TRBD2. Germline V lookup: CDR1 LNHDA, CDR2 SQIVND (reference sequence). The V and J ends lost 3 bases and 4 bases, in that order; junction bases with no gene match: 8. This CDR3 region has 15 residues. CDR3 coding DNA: TGTGCCAGTAGTATTAAGCGGGAGTCCGGTTACGAGCAGTACTTC. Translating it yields CASSIKRESGYEQYF.

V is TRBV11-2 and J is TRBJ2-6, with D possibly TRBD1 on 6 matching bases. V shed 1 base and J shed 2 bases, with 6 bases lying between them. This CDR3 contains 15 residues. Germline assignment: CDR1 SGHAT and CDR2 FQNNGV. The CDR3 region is CASSLAGAGANVLTF. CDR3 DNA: TGTGCCAGCAGCTTAGCAGGGGCTGGGGCCAACGTCCTGACTTTC. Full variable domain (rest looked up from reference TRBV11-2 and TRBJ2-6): EAGVAQSPRYKIIEKRQSVAFWCNPISGHATLYWYQQILGQGPKLLIQFQNNGVVDDSQLPKDRFSAERLKGVDSTLKIQPAKLEDSAVYLCASSLAGAGANVLTFGAGSRLTVL.

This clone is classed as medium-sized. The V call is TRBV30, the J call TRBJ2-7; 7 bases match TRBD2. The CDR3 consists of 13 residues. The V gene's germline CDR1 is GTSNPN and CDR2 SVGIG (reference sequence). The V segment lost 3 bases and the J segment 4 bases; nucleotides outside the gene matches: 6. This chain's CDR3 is CAWSGGKEYEQYF. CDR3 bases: TGTGCCTGGAGCGGGGGGAAAGAGTACGAGCAGTACTTC.

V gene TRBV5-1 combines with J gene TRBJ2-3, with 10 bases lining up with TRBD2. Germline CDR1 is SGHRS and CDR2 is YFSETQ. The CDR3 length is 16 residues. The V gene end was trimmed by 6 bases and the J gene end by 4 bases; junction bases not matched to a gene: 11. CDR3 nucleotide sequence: TGCGCCAGCACTTTCGATAGCGGGGGGAACCCAGATACGCAGTATTTT. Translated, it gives CASTFDSGGNPDTQYF.

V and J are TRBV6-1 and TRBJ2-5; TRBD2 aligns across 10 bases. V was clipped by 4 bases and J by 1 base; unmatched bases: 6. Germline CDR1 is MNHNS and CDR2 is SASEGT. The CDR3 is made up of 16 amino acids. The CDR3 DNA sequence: TGTGCCAGCAGTGGACATAGCGGGGGGAGCCAAGAGACCCAGTACTTC. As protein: CASSGHSGGSQETQYF.

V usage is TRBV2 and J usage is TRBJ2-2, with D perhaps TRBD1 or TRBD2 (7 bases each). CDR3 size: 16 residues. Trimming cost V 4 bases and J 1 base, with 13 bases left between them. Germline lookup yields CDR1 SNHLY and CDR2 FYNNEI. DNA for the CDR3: TGTGCCAGCAGTGGATCCAGGGGGGGGAACACCGGGGAGCTGTTTTTT. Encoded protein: CASSGSRGGNTGELFF.

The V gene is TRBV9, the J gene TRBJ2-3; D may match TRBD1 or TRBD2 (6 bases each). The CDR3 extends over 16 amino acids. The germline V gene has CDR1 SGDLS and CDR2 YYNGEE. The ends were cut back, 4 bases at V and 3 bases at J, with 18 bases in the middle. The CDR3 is CASSQLRGHQTDTQYF. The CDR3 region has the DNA TGTGCCAGCAGCCAATTACGGGGGCATCAAACAGATACGCAGTATTTT.

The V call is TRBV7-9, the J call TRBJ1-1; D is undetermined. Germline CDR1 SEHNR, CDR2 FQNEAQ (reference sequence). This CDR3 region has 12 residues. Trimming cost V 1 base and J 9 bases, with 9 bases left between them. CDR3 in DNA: TGTGCCAGCAGCTTAGGGTCCGGAAAAGCTTTCTTT. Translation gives CASSLGSGKAFF. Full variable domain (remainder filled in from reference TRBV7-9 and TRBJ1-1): DTGVSQNPRHKITKRGQNVTFRCDPISEHNRLYWYRQTLGQGPEFLTYFQNEAQLEKSRLLSDRFSAERPKGSFSTLEIQRTEQGDSAMYLCASSLGSGKAFFGQGTRLTVV.